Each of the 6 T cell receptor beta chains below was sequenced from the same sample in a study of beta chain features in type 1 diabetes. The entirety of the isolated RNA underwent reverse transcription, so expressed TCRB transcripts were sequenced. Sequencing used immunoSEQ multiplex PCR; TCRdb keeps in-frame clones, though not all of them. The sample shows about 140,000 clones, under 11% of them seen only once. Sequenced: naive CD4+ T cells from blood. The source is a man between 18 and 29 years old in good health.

The CDR3 DNA reads as TGTGCCAGCAGCAAAGGACACAGACAAAATGATAGCAATCAGCCCCAGCATTTT. Translating it yields CASSKGHRQNDSNQPQHF. This chain links TRBV7-8 with TRBJ1-5; D is perhaps TRBD1 (5 bases). CDR3 length: 18 amino acids. V shed 5 bases and J shed 0 bases, with 20 bases lying between them. Germline assignment: CDR1 SGHVS and CDR2 FQNEAQ.

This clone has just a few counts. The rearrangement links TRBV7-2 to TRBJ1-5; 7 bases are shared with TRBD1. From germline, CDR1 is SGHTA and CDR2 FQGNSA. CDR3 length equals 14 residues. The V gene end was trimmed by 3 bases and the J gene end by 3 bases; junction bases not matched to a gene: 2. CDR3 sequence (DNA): TGTGCCAGCAGCTTCCAGGGGGACAATCAGCCCCAGCATTTT. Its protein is CASSFQGDNQPQHF.

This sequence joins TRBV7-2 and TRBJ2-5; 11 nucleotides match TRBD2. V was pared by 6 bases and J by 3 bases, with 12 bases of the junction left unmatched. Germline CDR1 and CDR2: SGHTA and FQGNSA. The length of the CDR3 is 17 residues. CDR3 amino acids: CASRGLAVTENKETQYF. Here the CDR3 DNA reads TGTGCCAGCAGGGGACTAGCGGTGACCGAAAATAAAGAGACCCAGTACTTC.

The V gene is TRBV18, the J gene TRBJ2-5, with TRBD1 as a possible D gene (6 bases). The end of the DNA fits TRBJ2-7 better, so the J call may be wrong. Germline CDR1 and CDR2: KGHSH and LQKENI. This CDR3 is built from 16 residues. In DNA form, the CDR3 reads TGTGCCAGCTCAACGGGACAAATTAACGTCCATAGCGAGCAGTACTTC. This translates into CASSTGQINVHSEQYF.

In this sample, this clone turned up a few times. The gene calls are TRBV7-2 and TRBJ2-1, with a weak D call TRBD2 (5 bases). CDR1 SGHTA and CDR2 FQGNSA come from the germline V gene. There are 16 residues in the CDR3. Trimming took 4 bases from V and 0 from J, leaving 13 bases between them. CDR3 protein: CASSSNYGSSYNEQFF. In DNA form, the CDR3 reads TGTGCCAGCAGCTCCAACTATGGGAGCTCCTACAATGAGCAGTTCTTC.

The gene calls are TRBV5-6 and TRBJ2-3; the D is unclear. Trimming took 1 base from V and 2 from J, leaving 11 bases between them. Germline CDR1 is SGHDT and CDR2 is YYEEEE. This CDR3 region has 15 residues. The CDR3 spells CASSLLELITDTQYF. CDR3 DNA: TGTGCCAGCAGCTTGTTAGAACTAATCACAGATACGCAGTATTTT.